A selection of T cell receptor beta chains follows, all from one sample in a study of T cell clusters in autoimmune cytopenias. TCRdb reprocessed the multiplex PCR reads and reports one entry per CDR3 protein, with no DNA. Here the sample table reports a few thousand distinct CDR3 sequences. The specimen was peripheral blood. The origin of the receptors is a human donor with an autoimmune cytopenia, with autoimmune hepatitis or in good health (not recorded which). Each CDR3 is given with its conserved first and last residue. Fields, in order: J gene, V gene, clone size, CDR3 protein. Clone size is shown for a subset of rows, as once, few, many or a class of expanded clone.

J: TRBJ2-2; V: TRBV27; size: medium-sized; CDR3: CASSFQNTGELFF
J: TRBJ1-4; V: TRBV7-9; size: -; CDR3: CASSLGWDRGIGEKLFF
J: TRBJ2-3; V: TRBV20-1; size: -; CDR3: CSARPLAGNIDTQYF
J: TRBJ2-1; V: TRBV11-2; size: -; CDR3: CASSLGPKPFINEQFF
J: TRBJ1-1; V: TRBV24-1; size: medium-sized; CDR3: CATSEGDREAFF
J: TRBJ2-7; V: TRBV28; size: -; CDR3: CASSESQMEQYF
J: TRBJ1-4; V: TRBV28; size: -; CDR3: CAVLGMGGSEKLFF
J: TRBJ2-1; V: TRBV12-3/TRBV12-4; size: medium-sized; CDR3: CASTTTGNEQFF
J: TRBJ1-5; V: TRBV6-5; size: medium-sized; CDR3: CASSYSQGAHQPQHF
J: TRBJ2-7; V: TRBV10-3; size: -; CDR3: CAISGGTGVEQYF